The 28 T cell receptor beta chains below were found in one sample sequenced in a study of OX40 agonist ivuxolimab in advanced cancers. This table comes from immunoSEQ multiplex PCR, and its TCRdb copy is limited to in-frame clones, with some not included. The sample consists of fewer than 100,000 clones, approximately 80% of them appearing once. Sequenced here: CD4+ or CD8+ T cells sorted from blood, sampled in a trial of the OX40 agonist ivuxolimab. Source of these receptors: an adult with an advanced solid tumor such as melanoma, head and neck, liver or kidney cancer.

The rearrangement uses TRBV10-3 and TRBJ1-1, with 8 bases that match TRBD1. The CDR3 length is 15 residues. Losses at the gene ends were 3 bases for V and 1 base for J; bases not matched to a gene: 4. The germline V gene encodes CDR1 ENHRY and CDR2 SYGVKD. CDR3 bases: TGTGCCATCAGTGACTCCAGGGGGCCGAACACTGAAGCTTTCTTT. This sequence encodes CAISDSRGPNTEAFF.

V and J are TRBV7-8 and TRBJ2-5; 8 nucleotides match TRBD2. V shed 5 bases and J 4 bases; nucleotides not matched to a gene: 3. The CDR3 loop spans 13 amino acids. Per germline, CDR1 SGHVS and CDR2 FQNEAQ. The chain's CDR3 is CASSPGGPETQYF. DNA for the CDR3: TGTGCCAGCAGCCCGGGAGGGCCAGAGACCCAGTACTTC. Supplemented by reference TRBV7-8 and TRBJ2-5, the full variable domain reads GAGVSQSPRYKVAKRGQDVALRCDPISGHVSLFWYQQALGQGPEFLTYFQNEAQLDKSGLPSDRFFAERPEGSVSTLKIQRTQQEDSAVYLCASSPGGPETQYFGPGTRLLVL.

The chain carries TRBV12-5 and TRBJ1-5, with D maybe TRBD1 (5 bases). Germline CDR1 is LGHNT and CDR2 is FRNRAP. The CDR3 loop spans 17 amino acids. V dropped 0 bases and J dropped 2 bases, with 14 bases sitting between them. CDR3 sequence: CASGLVTPGKGNQPQHF. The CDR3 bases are TGTGCTAGTGGTTTGGTAACTCCAGGGAAGGGCAATCAGCCCCAGCATTTT.

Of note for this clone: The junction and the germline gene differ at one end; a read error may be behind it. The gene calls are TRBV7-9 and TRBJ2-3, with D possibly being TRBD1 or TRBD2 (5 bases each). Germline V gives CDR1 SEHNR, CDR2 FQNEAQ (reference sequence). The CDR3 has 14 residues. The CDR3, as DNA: TGTGCCAGCAGCTTATCCGGGACCGAAGGCAGTATAAGTTTT. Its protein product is CASSLSGTEGSISF.

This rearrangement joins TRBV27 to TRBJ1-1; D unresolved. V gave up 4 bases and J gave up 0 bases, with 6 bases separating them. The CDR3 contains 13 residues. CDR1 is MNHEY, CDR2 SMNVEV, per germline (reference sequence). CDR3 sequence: CASSWSMNTEAFF. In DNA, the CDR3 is TGTGCCAGCAGTTGGAGCATGAACACTGAAGCTTTCTTT.

Here the CDR3 DNA reads TGTGCCTGGAGTCCCTATTCAGCCAAAAACATTCAGTACTTC. It yields the protein CAWSPYSAKNIQYF. The gene calls are TRBV30 and TRBJ2-4; no clear D. Germline CDR1 and CDR2: GTSNPN and SVGIG (reference sequence). Trimming took 2 bases from V and 0 from J, leaving 8 bases between them. The CDR3 has 14 amino acids.

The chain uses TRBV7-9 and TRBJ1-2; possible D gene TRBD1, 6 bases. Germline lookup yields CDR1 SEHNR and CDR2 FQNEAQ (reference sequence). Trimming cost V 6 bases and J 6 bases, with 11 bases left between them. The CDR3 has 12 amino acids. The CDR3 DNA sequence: TGTGCCAGCAGTCCCCAGGGGCATGGCTACACCTTC. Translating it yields CASSPQGHGYTF. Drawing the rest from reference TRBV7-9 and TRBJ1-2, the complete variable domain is DTGVSQNPRHKITKRGQNVTFRCDPISEHNRLYWYRQTLGQGPEFLTYFQNEAQLEKSRLLSDRFSAERPKGSFSTLEIQRTEQGDSAMYLCASSPQGHGYTFGSGTRLTVV.

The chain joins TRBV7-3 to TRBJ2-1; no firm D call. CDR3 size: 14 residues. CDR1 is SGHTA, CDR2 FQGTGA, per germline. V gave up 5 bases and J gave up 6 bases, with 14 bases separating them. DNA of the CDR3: TGTGCCAGCAGCCTCCGATTAGCAGCCAATGAGCAGTTCTTC. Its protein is CASSLRLAANEQFF.

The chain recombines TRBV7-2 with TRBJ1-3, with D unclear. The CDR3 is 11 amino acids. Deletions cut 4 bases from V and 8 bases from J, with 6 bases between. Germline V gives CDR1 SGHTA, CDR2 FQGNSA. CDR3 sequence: CASSSRDTIYF. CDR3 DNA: TGTGCCAGCAGCTCCCGGGACACCATATATTTT.

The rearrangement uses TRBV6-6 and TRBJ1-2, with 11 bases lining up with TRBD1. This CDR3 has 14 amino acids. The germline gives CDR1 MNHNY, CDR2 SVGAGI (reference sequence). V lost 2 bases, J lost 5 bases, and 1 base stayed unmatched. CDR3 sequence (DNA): TGTGCCAGCAGTTACGGACAGGGGGCTTATGGCTACACCTTC. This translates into CASSYGQGAYGYTF.

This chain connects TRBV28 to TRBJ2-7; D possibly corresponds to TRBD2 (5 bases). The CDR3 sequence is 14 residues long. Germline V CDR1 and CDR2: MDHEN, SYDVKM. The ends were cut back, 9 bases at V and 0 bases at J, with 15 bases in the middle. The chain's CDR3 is CASRTHTSSYEQYV. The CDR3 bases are TGTGCCAGTAGGACTCACACCAGCTCCTACGAGCAGTACGTC.

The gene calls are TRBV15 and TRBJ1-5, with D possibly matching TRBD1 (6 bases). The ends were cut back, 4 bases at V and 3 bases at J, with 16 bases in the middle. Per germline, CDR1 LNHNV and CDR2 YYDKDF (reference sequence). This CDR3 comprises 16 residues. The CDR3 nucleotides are TGTGCCACCAGCAAAGGGCAGGACAGCCCCAATCAGCCCCAGCATTTT. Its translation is CATSKGQDSPNQPQHF.

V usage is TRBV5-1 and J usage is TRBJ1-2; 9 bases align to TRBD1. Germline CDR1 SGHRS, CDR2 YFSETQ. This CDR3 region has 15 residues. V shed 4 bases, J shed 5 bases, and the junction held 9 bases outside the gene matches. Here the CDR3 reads CASSPGTGTPYGYTF. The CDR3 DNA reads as TGCGCCAGCAGCCCCGGGACAGGGACGCCATATGGCTACACCTTC.

CDR3 loop: CASSQEPPGHDNSPLHF. In DNA, the CDR3 is TGCGCCAGCAGCCAAGAACCTCCGGGACACGATAATTCACCCCTCCACTTT. V gene TRBV4-3 combines with J gene TRBJ1-6; TRBD1 is a possible D gene (6 bases). CDR1 and CDR2 (germline): LGHNA, YSLEER. V was pared by 0 bases and J by 5 bases, with 14 bases between. The CDR3 runs 17 residues.

CDR3 in DNA: TGCGCCAGCAGCATCCTAACTAGCGGGGGGCCCAATGAGCAGTTCTTC. Translation gives CASSILTSGGPNEQFF. The chain is built from TRBV5-1 and TRBJ2-1; 12 bases line up with TRBD2. Germline lookup yields CDR1 SGHRS and CDR2 YFSETQ. This CDR3 region has 16 residues. V lost 4 bases to trimming and J lost 6 bases; unmatched junction nucleotides: 8.

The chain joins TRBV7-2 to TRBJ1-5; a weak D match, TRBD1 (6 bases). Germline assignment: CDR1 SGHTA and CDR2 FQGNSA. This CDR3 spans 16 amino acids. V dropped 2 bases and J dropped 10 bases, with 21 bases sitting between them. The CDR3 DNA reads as TGTGCCAGCAGCTTAAAGGGGGGGGGCGGTGAAGGACCCCAGCATTTT. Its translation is CASSLKGGGGEGPQHF.

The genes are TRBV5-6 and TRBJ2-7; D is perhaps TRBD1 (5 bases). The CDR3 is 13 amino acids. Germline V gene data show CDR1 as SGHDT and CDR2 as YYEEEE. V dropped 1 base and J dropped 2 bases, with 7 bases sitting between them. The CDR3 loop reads CASSLTTAYEQYV. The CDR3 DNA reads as TGTGCCAGCAGCTTGACGACAGCCTACGAGCAGTACGTC.

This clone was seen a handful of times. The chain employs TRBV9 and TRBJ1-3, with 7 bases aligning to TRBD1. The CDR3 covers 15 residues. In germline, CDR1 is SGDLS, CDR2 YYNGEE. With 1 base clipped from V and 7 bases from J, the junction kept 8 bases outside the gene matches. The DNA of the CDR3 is TGTGCCAGCAGCGTAATGGCAGGGGGGCGGAACACCATATATTTT. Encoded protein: CASSVMAGGRNTIYF.

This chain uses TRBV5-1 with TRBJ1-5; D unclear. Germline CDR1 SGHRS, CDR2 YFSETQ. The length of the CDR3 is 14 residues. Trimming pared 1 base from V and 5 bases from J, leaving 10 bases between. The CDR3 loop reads CASSLNSGYQPQHF. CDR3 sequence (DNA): TGCGCCAGCAGCTTGAATTCTGGTTATCAGCCCCAGCATTTT.

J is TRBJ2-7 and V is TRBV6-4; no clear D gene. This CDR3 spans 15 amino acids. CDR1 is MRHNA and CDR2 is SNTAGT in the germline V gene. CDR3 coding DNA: TGTGCCAGCAGTGGCGGCATTATCTTGGAGTTGTATTTGAACGTC. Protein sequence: CASSGGIILELYLNV.

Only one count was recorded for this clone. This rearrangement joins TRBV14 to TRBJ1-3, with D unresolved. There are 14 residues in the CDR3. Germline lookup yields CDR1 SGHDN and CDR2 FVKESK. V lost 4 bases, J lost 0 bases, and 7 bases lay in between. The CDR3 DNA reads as TGTGCCAGCAGCCGCGATATCTCTGGAAACACCATATATTTT. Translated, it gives CASSRDISGNTIYF.

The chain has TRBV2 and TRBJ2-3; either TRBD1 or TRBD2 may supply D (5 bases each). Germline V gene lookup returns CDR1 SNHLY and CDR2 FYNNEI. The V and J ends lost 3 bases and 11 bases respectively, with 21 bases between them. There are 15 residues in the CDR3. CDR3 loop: CASSDVRGRDSEQYF. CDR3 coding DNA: TGTGCCAGCAGTGATGTGAGGGGTAGGGATAGTGAGCAGTATTTT.

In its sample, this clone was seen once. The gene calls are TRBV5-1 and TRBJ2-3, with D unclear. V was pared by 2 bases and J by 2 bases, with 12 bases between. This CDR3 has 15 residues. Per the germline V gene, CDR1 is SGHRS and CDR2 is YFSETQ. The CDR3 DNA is TGCGCCAGCAGCTTTTTGGATGGGAACACAGATACGCAGTATTTT. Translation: CASSFLDGNTDTQYF.

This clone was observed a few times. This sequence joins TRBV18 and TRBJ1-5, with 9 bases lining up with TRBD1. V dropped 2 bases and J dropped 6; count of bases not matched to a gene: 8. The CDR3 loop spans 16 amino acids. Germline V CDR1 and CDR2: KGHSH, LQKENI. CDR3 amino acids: CASSPGEGQGVQPQHF. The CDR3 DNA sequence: TGTGCCAGCTCACCAGGAGAGGGACAGGGTGTTCAGCCCCAGCATTTT.

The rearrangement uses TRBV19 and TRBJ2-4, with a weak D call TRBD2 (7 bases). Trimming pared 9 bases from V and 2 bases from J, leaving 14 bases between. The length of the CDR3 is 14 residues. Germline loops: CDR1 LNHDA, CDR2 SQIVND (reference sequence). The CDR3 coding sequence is TGTGCCAGCCGGGGGGCCGGAACCAAAAACATTCAGTACTTC. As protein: CASRGAGTKNIQYF. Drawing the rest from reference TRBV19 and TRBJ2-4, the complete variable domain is DGGITQSPKYLFRKEGQNVTLSCEQNLNHDAMYWYRQDPGQGLRLIYYSQIVNDFQKGDIAEGYSVSREKKESFPLTVTSAQKNPTAFYLCASRGAGTKNIQYFGAGTRLSVL.

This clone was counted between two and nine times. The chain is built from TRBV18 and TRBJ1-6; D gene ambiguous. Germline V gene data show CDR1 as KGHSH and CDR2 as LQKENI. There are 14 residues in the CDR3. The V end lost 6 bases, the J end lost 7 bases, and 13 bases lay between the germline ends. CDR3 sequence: CASSGGNANSPLHF. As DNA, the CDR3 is TGTGCCAGCTCTGGAGGTAACGCGAATTCACCCCTCCACTTT.

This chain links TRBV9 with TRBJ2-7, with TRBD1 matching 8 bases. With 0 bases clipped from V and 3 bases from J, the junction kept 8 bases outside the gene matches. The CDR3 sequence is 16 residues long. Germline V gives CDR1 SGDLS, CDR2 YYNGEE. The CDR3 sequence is CASSVGGTGRFYEQYF. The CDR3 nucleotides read TGTGCCAGCAGCGTAGGAGGGACAGGTCGGTTCTACGAGCAGTACTTC.

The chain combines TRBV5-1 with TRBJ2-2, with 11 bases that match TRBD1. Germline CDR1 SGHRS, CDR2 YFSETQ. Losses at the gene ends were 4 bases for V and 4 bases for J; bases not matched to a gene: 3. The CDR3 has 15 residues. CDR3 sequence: CASSIGTGGTGELFF. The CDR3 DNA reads TGCGCCAGCAGCATCGGGACAGGGGGCACCGGGGAGCTGTTTTTT. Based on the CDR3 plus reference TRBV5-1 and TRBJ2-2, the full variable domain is KAGVTQTPRYLIKTRGQQVTLSCSPISGHRSVSWYQQTPGQGLQFLFEYFSETQRNKGNFPGRFSGRQFSNSRSEMNVSTLELGDSALYLCASSIGTGGTGELFFGEGSRLTVL.